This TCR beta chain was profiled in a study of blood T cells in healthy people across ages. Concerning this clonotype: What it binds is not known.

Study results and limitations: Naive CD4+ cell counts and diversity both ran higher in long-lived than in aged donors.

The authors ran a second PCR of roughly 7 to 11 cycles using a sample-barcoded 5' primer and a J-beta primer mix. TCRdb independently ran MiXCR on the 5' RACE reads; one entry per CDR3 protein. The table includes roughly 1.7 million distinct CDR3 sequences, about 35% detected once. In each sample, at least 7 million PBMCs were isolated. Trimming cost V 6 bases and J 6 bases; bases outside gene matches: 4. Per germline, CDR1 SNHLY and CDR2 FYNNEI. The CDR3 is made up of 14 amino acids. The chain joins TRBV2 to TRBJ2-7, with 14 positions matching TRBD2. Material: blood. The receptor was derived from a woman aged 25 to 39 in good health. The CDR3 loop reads CASSEGLAGVEQYF. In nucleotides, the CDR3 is TGTGCCAGCAGCGAGGGACTAGCGGGAGTCGAGCAGTACTTC.